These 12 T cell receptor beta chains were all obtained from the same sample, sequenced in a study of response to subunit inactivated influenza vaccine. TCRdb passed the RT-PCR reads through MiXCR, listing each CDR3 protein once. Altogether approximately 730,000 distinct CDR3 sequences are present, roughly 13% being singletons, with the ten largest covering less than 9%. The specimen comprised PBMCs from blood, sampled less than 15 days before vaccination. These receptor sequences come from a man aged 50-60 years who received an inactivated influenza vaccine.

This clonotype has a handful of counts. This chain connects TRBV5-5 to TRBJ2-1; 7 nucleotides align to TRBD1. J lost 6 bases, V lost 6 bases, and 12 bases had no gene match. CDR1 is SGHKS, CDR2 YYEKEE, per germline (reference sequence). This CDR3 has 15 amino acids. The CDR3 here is CASTKTGDTINEQFF. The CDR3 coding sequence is TGTGCCAGCACAAAAACAGGGGACACTATCAATGAGCAGTTCTTC.

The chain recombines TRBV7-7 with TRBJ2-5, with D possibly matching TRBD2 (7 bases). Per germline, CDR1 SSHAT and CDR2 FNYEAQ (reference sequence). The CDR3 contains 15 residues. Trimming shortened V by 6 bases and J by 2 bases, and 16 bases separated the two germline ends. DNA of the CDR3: TGTGCCAGCAGTAAGGGGGGGGGCGGACAAGAGACCCAGTACTTC. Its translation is CASSKGGGGQETQYF.

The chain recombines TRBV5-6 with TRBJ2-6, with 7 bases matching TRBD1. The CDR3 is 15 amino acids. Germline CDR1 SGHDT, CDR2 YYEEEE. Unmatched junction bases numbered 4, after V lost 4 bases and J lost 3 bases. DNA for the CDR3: TGTGCCAGCAGCCTTCCAGGGGGTGGGGCCAACGTCCTGACTTTC. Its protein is CASSLPGGGANVLTF.

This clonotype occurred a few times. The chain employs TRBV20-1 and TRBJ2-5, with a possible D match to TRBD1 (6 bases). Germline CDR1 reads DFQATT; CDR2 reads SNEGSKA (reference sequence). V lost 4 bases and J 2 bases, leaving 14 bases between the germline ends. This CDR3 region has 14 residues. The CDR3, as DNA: TGCAGTGCTACCGGGACAACCTCTCAAGAGACCCAGTACTTC. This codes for CSATGTTSQETQYF.

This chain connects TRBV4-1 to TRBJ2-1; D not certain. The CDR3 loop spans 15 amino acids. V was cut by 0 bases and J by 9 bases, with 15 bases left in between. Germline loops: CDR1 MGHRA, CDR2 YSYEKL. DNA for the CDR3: TGCGCCAGCAGCCAAGACCCCGTGACTCATCTTGAGCAGTTCTTC. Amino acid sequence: CASSQDPVTHLEQFF.

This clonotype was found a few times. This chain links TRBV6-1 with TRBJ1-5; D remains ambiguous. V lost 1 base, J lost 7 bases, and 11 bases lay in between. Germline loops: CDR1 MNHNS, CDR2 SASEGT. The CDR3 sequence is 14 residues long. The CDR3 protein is CASSEGTTSQPQHF. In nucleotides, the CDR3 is TGTGCCAGCAGTGAAGGGACCACGAGCCAGCCCCAGCATTTT.

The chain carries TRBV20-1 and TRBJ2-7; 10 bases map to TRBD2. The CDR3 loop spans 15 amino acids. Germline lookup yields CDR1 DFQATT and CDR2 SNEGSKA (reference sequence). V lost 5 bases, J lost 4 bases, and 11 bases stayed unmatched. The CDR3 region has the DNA TGCAGTGCTTTCCGGAGGACTAGCGGCAGATACGAGCAGTACTTC. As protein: CSAFRRTSGRYEQYF.

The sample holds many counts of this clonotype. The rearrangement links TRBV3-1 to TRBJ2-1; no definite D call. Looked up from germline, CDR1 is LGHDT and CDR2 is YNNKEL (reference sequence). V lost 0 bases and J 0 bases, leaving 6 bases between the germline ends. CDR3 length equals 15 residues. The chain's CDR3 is CASSQDSFSYNEQFF. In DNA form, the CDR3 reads TGTGCCAGCAGCCAAGATAGTTTCTCCTACAATGAGCAGTTCTTC.

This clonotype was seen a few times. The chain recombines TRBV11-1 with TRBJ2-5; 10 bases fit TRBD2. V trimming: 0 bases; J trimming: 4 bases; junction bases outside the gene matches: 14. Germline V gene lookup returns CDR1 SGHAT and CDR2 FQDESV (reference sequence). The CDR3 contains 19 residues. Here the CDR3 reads CASSLARLAGDVSGETQYF. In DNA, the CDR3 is TGTGCCAGCAGCTTAGCCCGGCTAGCGGGAGACGTTTCGGGAGAGACCCAGTACTTC. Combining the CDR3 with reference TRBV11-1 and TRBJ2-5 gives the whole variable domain EAEVAQSPRYKITEKSQAVAFWCDPISGHATLYWYRQILGQGPELLVQFQDESVVDDSQLPKDRFSAERLKGVDSTLKIQPAELGDSAMYLCASSLARLAGDVSGETQYFGPGTRLLVL.

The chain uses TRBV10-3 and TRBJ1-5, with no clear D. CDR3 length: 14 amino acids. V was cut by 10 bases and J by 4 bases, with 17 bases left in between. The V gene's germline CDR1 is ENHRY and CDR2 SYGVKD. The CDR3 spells CATMGDTTNQPQHF. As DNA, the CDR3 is TGTGCCACAATGGGAGACACGACTAATCAGCCCCAGCATTTT.

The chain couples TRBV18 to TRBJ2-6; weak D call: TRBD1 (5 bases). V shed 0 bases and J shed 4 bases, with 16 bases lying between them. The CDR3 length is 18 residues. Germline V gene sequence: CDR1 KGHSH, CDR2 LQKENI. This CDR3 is CASSPPNRISVGANVLTF. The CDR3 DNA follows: TGTGCCAGCTCACCACCGAACAGGATCTCTGTAGGGGCCAACGTCCTGACTTTC.

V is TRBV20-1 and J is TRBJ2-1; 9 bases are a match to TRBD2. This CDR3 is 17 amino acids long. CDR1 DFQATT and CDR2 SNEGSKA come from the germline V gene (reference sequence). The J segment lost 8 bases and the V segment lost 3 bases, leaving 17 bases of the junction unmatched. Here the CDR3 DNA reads TGCAGTGCTAGGGTCACCGGGACTAGCAGGAGGATGTATGAGCAGTTCTTC. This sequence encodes CSARVTGTSRRMYEQFF.